This T cell receptor (beta chain) was obtained from a study of blood T cells in healthy people across ages. Overall study results and limits: The fall in TCR beta diversity per million T cells was roughly linear with age. CMV status of donors was not determined, possibly confounding expanded clonotype changes.

Primed by a sample-barcoded 5' primer and a J-beta primer mix, a second PCR proceeded for 7 to 11 cycles. TCRdb ran MiXCR on the 5' RACE reads and lists one entry per CDR3 protein. The data show 750,000 to 950,000 distinct CDR3 sequences, with about 28% seen just once and 9.5% to 13% held by the top ten. In its sample, this clonotype was seen a few times. Antigen: not known. The CDR3 length is 14 residues. The V segment lost 7 bases and the J segment 4 bases; nucleotides outside the gene matches: 8. The germline V gene has CDR1 ENHRY and CDR2 SYGVKD. The same data also went into a second study, on T cells of mothers and their children.

Sequencing was performed on blood. J is TRBJ1-2 and V is TRBV10-3, with 8 bases identical to TRBD1. The sequence was obtained from a woman aged 40-49 years in good health. Here the CDR3 reads CAINPGQDLYGYTF. CDR3 in DNA: TGTGCCATCAATCCGGGACAGGATCTCTATGGCTACACCTTC.